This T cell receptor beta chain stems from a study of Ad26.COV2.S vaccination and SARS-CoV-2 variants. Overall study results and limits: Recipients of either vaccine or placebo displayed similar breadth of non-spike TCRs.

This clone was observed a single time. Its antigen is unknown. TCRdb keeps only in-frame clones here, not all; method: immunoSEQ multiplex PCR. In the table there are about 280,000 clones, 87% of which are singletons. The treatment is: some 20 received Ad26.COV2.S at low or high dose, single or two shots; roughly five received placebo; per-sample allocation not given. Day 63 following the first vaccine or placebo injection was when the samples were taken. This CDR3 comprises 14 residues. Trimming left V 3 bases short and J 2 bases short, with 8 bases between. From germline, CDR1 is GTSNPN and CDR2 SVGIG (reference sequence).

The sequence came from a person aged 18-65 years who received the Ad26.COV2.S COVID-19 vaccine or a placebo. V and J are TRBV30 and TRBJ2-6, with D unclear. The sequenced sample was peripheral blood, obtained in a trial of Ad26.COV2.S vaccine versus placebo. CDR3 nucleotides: TGTGCCTGGAGGCTCGGGCCTGGGGCCAACGTCCTGACTTTC. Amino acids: CAWRLGPGANVLTF.